The 27 T cell receptor beta chains below all came from one sample that was sequenced in a study of long-term antiretroviral therapy in people with HIV. The assay, immunoSEQ v3.0, was run at survey level. Using immunoSEQ multiplex PCR, the repertoire was profiled, and TCRdb retains in-frame clones only, with some absent. The sample carries 35,000 to 45,000 clones, around 83% recorded once. The sample in question was unsorted PBMCs, obtained 1 year after starting antiretroviral therapy. Every receptor here comes from a man aged 18 to 30 with HIV.

A single count supports this clone. The chain uses TRBV19 and TRBJ2-7; perhaps TRBD2 as D (5 bases). Germline loops: CDR1 LNHDA, CDR2 SQIVND (reference sequence). Trimming took off 0 bases at V and 7 bases at J, with 13 bases between the two ends. The CDR3 covers 14 residues. The CDR3 reads CASSIDVRRGEQYF. The DNA for the CDR3 is TGTGCCAGTAGTATAGATGTGAGACGGGGAGAGCAGTACTTC.

V gene TRBV28 combines with J gene TRBJ1-1, with a tentative D call TRBD1 (6 bases). V shed 5 bases and J shed 11 bases, with 18 bases lying between them. This CDR3 comprises 13 residues. From germline, CDR1 is MDHEN and CDR2 SYDVKM. CDR3 loop: CASSVSIGGEAFF. The CDR3 region has the DNA TGTGCCAGCAGTGTTTCAATCGGGGGCGAGGCTTTCTTT.

This chain uses TRBV27 with TRBJ2-3; TRBD1 matches 10 bases. The length of the CDR3 is 16 residues. Looked up from germline, CDR1 is MNHEY and CDR2 is SMNVEV (reference sequence). V lost 5 bases and J lost 1; bases outside the gene matches: 6. CDR3 amino acids: CASSTTGTGGTDTQYF. For the CDR3, the DNA is TGTGCCAGCAGTACCACCGGGACAGGGGGCACAGATACGCAGTATTTT.

The genes are TRBV11-2 and TRBJ2-5, with TRBD2 as a possible D gene (5 bases). Between the trimmed V and J ends, which lost 3 bases and 2 bases, there was a span of 16 bases. Germline CDR1 and CDR2: SGHAT and FQNNGV. The CDR3 runs 16 residues. The CDR3 sequence is CASSLIELVSQETQYF. The DNA for the CDR3 is TGTGCCAGCAGCTTGATCGAACTAGTCTCTCAAGAGACCCAGTACTTC.

The chain couples TRBV6-1 to TRBJ2-7; TRBD2 might be the D (6 bases). Trimming stripped 2 bases from V and 2 bases from J, with 7 bases between. Germline V lookup: CDR1 MNHNS, CDR2 SASEGT. CDR3 length: 13 amino acids. The CDR3 here is CASSEWGAYEQYF. The CDR3 nucleotides read TGTGCCAGCAGTGAATGGGGGGCCTACGAGCAGTACTTC.

The chain combines TRBV21-1 with TRBJ1-2. TRBV21-1 is given as a pseudogene. The CDR3 has 14 residues. DNA for the CDR3: TGTGCCAGCAGCAGAAAGGGAAATCCCTATGGCTACACCTTC. Encoded protein: CASSRKGNPYGYTF.

This clone was seen only a few times. The sample carries other DNA sequences with the same CDR3. The CDR3 region is CASSGQGSGNTEAFF. CDR3 sequence (DNA): TGTGCCAGCAGCGGCCAGGGTTCGGGGAACACTGAAGCTTTCTTT. The V call is TRBV27, the J call TRBJ1-1, with D possibly TRBD1 on 5 matching bases. Germline V gene lookup returns CDR1 MNHEY and CDR2 SMNVEV (reference sequence). The CDR3 totals 15 residues. V lost 6 bases to trimming and J lost 1 base, with 15 bases between them.

The CDR3 reads CSASAGDTGELFF. DNA for the CDR3: TGCAGCGCCTCAGCGGGGGACACCGGGGAGCTGTTTTTT. This rearrangement joins TRBV29-1 to TRBJ2-2; TRBD2 matches 8 bases. Trimming took 7 bases from V and 3 from J; bases not matched to a gene: 4. Germline V gene lookup returns CDR1 SQVTM and CDR2 ANQGSEA. The CDR3 has 13 amino acids.

The chain uses TRBV7-9 and TRBJ2-1; 13 positions agree with TRBD2. CDR1 is SEHNR and CDR2 is FQNEAQ in the germline V gene (reference sequence). V lost 1 base, J lost 5 bases, and 5 bases stayed unmatched. The CDR3 runs 17 residues. The CDR3 protein is CASSLVPGLAGNNEQFF. The DNA of the CDR3 is TGTGCCAGCAGCTTAGTTCCGGGACTAGCGGGGAACAATGAGCAGTTCTTC.

The chain links TRBV7-9 to TRBJ2-2; 9 nucleotides line up with TRBD1. Germline V gives CDR1 SEHNR, CDR2 FQNEAQ (reference sequence). Unmatched junction bases numbered 10, after V lost 5 bases and J lost 6 bases. The CDR3 totals 16 residues. The CDR3 is CASSPRTGEKAGELFF. As DNA, the CDR3 is TGTGCCAGCAGCCCCAGGACAGGGGAAAAGGCCGGGGAGCTGTTTTTT.

The rearrangement links TRBV6-5 to TRBJ2-1; tentative D call: TRBD2 (7 bases). CDR1 and CDR2 from the germline V gene are MNHEY and SVGAGI. The CDR3 loop spans 15 amino acids. The V and J ends lost 6 bases and 4 bases respectively, with 16 bases between them. The DNA of the CDR3 is TGTGCCAGCAGGGAGGGGGACTATCAATACAATGAGCAGTTCTTC. This gives the protein CASREGDYQYNEQFF.

A word on this clone: The junction departs from the called germline gene at one end, perhaps through a read error. V usage is TRBV7-7 and J usage is TRBJ1-1; unclear D gene. Looked up from germline, CDR1 is SSHAT and CDR2 is FNYEAQ (reference sequence). There are 13 residues in the CDR3. The CDR3 protein is CASSLARNTEAFF. The DNA for the CDR3 is TGTGCTAGCAGCTTAGCCCGGAACACTGAAGCTTTCTTT. The full variable domain, rest sourced from reference TRBV7-7 and TRBJ1-1, is GAGVSQSPRYKVTKRGQDVTLRCDPISSHATLYWYQQALGQGPEFLTYFNYEAQPDKSGLPSDRFSAERPEGSISTLTIQRTEQRDSAMYRCASSLARNTEAFFGQGTRLTVV.

A remark on this clone: The sample carries other DNA sequences with the same CDR3. The V call is TRBV5-1, the J call TRBJ1-1; D uncertain. Between the trimmed V and J ends, which lost 0 bases and 3 bases, there was a span of 6 bases. Germline V gives CDR1 SGHRS, CDR2 YFSETQ. This CDR3 has 13 residues. The CDR3 spells CASSLVGYTEAFF. The CDR3 DNA reads TGCGCCAGCAGCTTGGTGGGTTACACTGAAGCTTTCTTT.

This chain uses TRBV14 with TRBJ1-1, with D possibly matching TRBD1 (6 bases). This CDR3 region has 15 residues. Trimming took off 4 bases at V and 2 bases at J, with 14 bases between the two ends. Germline V gives CDR1 SGHDN, CDR2 FVKESK. The CDR3 protein is CASSPPTGVNTEAFF. CDR3 nucleotides: TGTGCCAGCAGCCCCCCGACAGGAGTAAACACTGAAGCTTTCTTT.

CDR3 protein: CASSLRQGRGELFF. In DNA, the CDR3 is TGTGCCAGCTCACTACGACAGGGACGCGGGGAGCTGTTTTTT. The chain links TRBV18 to TRBJ2-2; 7 positions match TRBD1. In germline, CDR1 is KGHSH, CDR2 LQKENI. CDR3 size: 14 residues. V was pared by 4 bases and J by 7 bases, with 6 bases of the junction left unmatched.

The chain recombines TRBV20-1 with TRBJ1-2; no reliable D call. This CDR3 has 11 amino acids. Trimming removed 3 bases from V and 8 bases from J, with 10 bases in between. Germline V gene lookup returns CDR1 DFQATT and CDR2 SNEGSKA (reference sequence). CDR3: CSASRVNGYTF. The CDR3 nucleotides are TGCAGTGCTAGCCGGGTAAACGGCTACACCTTC.

The chain carries TRBV4-1 and TRBJ1-1, with D hard to call. The V gene lost 5 bases and the J gene lost 0 bases, with 10 bases spanning the gap. Germline assignment: CDR1 MGHRA and CDR2 YSYEKL. This CDR3 region has 14 residues. The CDR3 DNA is TGCGCCAGCAGCTATGGACCGATGAACACTGAAGCTTTCTTT. Protein sequence: CASSYGPMNTEAFF.

The chain employs TRBV18 and TRBJ1-1; 7 nucleotides match TRBD1. Germline V gene data show CDR1 as KGHSH and CDR2 as LQKENI. CDR3 length: 16 amino acids. J lost 0 bases, V lost 1 base, and 5 bases had no gene match. The CDR3 DNA follows: TGTGCCAGCTCACCACGGCAGGGGGACATGAACACTGAAGCTTTCTTT. It yields the protein CASSPRQGDMNTEAFF.

This sequence joins TRBV19 and TRBJ2-7, with 11 positions matching TRBD2. Trimming cost V 10 bases and J 7 bases; bases outside gene matches: 9. Germline CDR1 and CDR2: LNHDA and SQIVND (reference sequence). This CDR3 has 13 residues. This chain's CDR3 is CATGTSGFVEQYF. CDR3 coding DNA: TGTGCCACCGGGACTAGCGGCTTTGTGGAGCAGTACTTC.

The V and J genes are TRBV27 and TRBJ1-1, with D hard to call. Trimming shortened V by 2 bases and J by 1 base, and 11 bases separated the two germline ends. The germline V gene encodes CDR1 MNHEY and CDR2 SMNVEV (reference sequence). The CDR3 spans 15 residues. The CDR3 DNA is TGTGCCAGCAGTTTAATAACCCCAGGGAACACTGAAGCTTTCTTT. It specifies CASSLITPGNTEAFF.

The chain couples TRBV7-9 to TRBJ2-7; D gene ambiguous. The germline V and J ends were trimmed by 2 bases and 0 bases, with 5 bases remaining between them. The CDR3 is 13 residues long. Looked up from germline, CDR1 is SEHNR and CDR2 is FQNEAQ (reference sequence). CDR3 sequence: CASSLQDSYEQYF. Here the CDR3 DNA reads TGTGCCAGCAGCTTACAGGACTCCTACGAGCAGTACTTC.

In DNA, the CDR3 is TGTGCCAGCAGCTTAGAATGGCGGGAGCTGGGGACGGAGCAGTTCTTC. Protein product: CASSLEWRELGTEQFF. The gene calls are TRBV7-6 and TRBJ2-1, with TRBD2 matching over 7 bases. With V trimmed by 1 base and J by 10 bases, 13 bases remained unmatched. The length of the CDR3 is 16 residues. The germline gives CDR1 SGHVS, CDR2 FNYEAQ. Full variable domain (outside the CDR3, taken from reference TRBV7-6 and TRBJ2-1): GAGVSQSPRYKVTKRGQDVALRCDPISGHVSLYWYRQALGQGPEFLTYFNYEAQQDKSGLPNDRFSAERPEGSISTLTIQRTEQRDSAMYRCASSLEWRELGTEQFFGPGTRLTVL.

The rearrangement uses TRBV11-3 and TRBJ2-7; 7 bases fit TRBD2. Germline trimming cut 4 bases from V and 2 bases from J; bases unmatched to any gene: 8. This CDR3 spans 15 amino acids. Germline-derived CDR1 and CDR2 are SGHNT and YENEEA. CDR3 protein: CASSSSGGKAYEQYF. CDR3 nucleotides: TGTGCCAGCAGCTCCTCGGGAGGTAAAGCCTACGAGCAGTACTTC.

This sequence joins TRBV4-1 and TRBJ2-1; 10 bases match TRBD2. CDR1 MGHRA and CDR2 YSYEKL come from the germline V gene. V dropped 0 bases and J dropped 4; count of bases not matched to a gene: 6. CDR3 length equals 17 residues. DNA of the CDR3: TGCGCCAGCAGCCAAGACCCTAGCGGGGGACATTACAATGAGCAGTTCTTC. Translating gives CASSQDPSGGHYNEQFF.

The rearrangement links TRBV27 to TRBJ2-5, with D possibly called TRBD1 or TRBD2 (5 bases each). Germline-derived CDR1 and CDR2 are MNHEY and SMNVEV (reference sequence). The CDR3 is 14 residues long. V gave up 4 bases and J gave up 5 bases, with 14 bases separating them. In DNA, the CDR3 is TGTGCCAGCAGTTCCCTCCGGGGCCGGGAGACCCAGTACTTC. It encodes CASSSLRGRETQYF.

The rearrangement joins TRBV5-4 to TRBJ1-2; 10 nucleotides align to TRBD1. Germline-derived CDR1 and CDR2 are SGHNT and YYREEE (reference sequence). The V gene end was trimmed by 5 bases and the J gene end by 8 bases; junction bases not matched to a gene: 9. The length of the CDR3 is 14 residues. The DNA of the CDR3 is TGTGCCAGCAGGTATACCGGGACAGGGGACGGCTACACCTTC. The encoded protein is CASRYTGTGDGYTF.

The rearrangement joins TRBV7-8 to TRBJ1-5; unclear D gene. With 2 bases removed from V and 9 bases from J, the gap between germline ends came to 20 bases. Per the germline V gene, CDR1 is SGHVS and CDR2 is FQNEAQ. CDR3 length equals 16 residues. Here the CDR3 reads CASSLQSGGETWPQHF. In DNA form, the CDR3 reads TGTGCCAGCAGCTTACAAAGCGGCGGGGAGACGTGGCCCCAGCATTTT.